This T cell receptor beta chain was sequenced during a study of T cells in Graves' hyperthyroidism and ophthalmopathy. CDR1 SGHDT and CDR2 YYEEEE come from the germline V gene. Trimming cost V 1 base and J 6 bases, with 8 bases left between them. The CDR3 length is 12 residues. RNA transcripts served as the template for amplifying TCR beta CDR3 regions. When the TCR CDR3 underwent first-round RT-PCR, the HTBI primer set was used. TCRdb re-called the multiplex PCR reads through MiXCR, storing one row per CDR3 protein. The sample records about 370,000 distinct CDR3 sequences, nearly 15% being singletons. Ophthalmopathy in the patients scored at least 3 on Clinical Activity Score and at least 4 on NOSPECS grade, lasting under 3 months. Fresh peripheral blood, approximately 9.7 ml, was the source of the PBMCs. General study results and limits: Most clonotypes expanded in thyroid above 0.001 were likewise present in blood.

This clonotype was counted many times. What it binds is unknown. The source is a woman aged 55-70 years with Graves' ophthalmopathy. The rearrangement uses TRBV5-6 and TRBJ2-7; D gene unclear. The sample comprised blood. In DNA form, the CDR3 reads TGTGCCAGCAGCTTGACGGACCTCGAGCAGTACTTC. Its translation: CASSLTDLEQYF.